This T cell receptor beta chain was retrieved from a study of response to subunit inactivated influenza vaccine (dated by TCRdb to 2016 to 2018). At the level of the whole study: Deep quantitative profiling of the T cell receptor repertoire was used in the study to follow responses to a trivalent subunit inactivated influenza vaccine. The study at large found these results: The authors proposed that each seasonal influenza vaccination may bring in only a limited number of new T cells.

Inclusive of the bounding cysteine and phenylalanine, the CDR3 is 14 residues long. The kept DNA is CDR3 alone, 42 bases in frame from the first base. V sheds 3 bases and J sheds 6 bases, leaving 16 bases between their ends. Sequences DFQATT (CDR1) and SNEGSKA (CDR2) are obtained from the germline V gene (reference sequence). As concerns this clonotype: Its antigen target is currently unknown. No much larger clone exists at a distance of one base, and base qualities are not known.

The library came from RT-PCR. TCRdb records Illumina HiSeq 2500 as the sequencer. The public reads were reprocessed in TCRdb via fastp at Q25 and MiXCR, keeping in-frame beta chains. One record per CDR3 amino acid sequence lists the most common genes and DNA. This sample gives some 800,000 distinct CDR3 sequences in total; 20% to 25% of them show up just once. The top ten clones comprise 10% of the sample. The clonotype originates from a middle-aged man who received an inactivated influenza vaccine. Donor details come from another sample of the same person, matched by shared clones. Rearrangement joined TRBV20-1 to TRBJ2-3; matching of 6 bases hints at TRBD2 as the D gene. The sample consisted of PBMCs from blood, taken 5 to 6 days after vaccination. The CDR3 has the sequence CSASERLGRDTQYF. In nucleotides, the sequence is TGCAGTGCTAGCGAAAGACTTGGGAGGGATACGCAGTATTTT.